These 32 T cell receptor beta chains came from one sample sequenced in a study of metastatic and nonmetastatic thyroid tumors. TCRdb re-clonotyped the PCR reads through MiXCR. The sample comprises fewer than 30,000 clones, about 20% of which are singletons, and about a quarter rests with the top ten. All patients reached thyroid surgery having received no treatment beforehand. Specimen: blood. These receptors were obtained from a male donor with papillary thyroid cancer or a benign thyroid nodule (not recorded which). Some clones in this sample may be carry-over from other donors' samples.

Only a few counts were recorded for this clone. The rearrangement links TRBV6-5 to TRBJ2-7; D is possibly TRBD2 (5 bases). Looked up from germline, CDR1 is MNHEY and CDR2 is SVGAGI. The ends were cut back, 0 bases at V and 0 bases at J, with 9 bases in the middle. This CDR3 contains 15 residues. The CDR3 DNA reads TGTGCCAGCAGTTACTCTAGCGCCTTCTCCTACGAGCAGTACTTC. It yields the protein CASSYSSAFSYEQYF.

The table lists this clone with many counts. At one end the junction does not follow the germline gene, possibly because of a read error. The chain carries TRBV30 and TRBJ2-7, with D tentatively TRBD1 or TRBD2 (5 bases each). The CDR3 has 12 amino acids. Germline V CDR1 and CDR2: GTSNPN, SVGIG (reference sequence). The chain's CDR3 is CAWEGSGYAQYF. DNA of the CDR3: TGTGCCTGGGAGGGGAGTGGGTACGCGCAGTACTTC.

This clone was seen a few times. The CDR3 protein is CASSLSAGETQYF. The CDR3 DNA is TGTGCCAGCAGCTTATCTGCAGGAGAGACCCAGTACTTC. The chain uses TRBV7-9 and TRBJ2-5; no clear D. The CDR3 extends over 13 amino acids. V was shortened by 2 bases and J by 4 bases, with 8 bases between the two germline ends. CDR1 is SEHNR, CDR2 FQNEAQ, per germline (reference sequence).

In its sample, this clone was seen many times. The genes are TRBV9 and TRBJ2-3, with D maybe TRBD1 (5 bases). Germline values: CDR1 SGDLS, CDR2 YYNGEE. CDR3 size: 17 residues. With 3 bases removed from V and 2 bases from J, the gap between germline ends came to 19 bases. CDR3 region: CASSAPRTRGSTDTQYF. The DNA for the CDR3 is TGTGCCAGCAGCGCACCCAGGACAAGGGGCTCCACAGATACGCAGTATTTT.

The chain carries TRBV20-1 and TRBJ2-7; maybe TRBD2 (6 bases). The V gene's germline CDR1 is DFQATT and CDR2 SNEGSKA (reference sequence). CDR3 length: 15 residues. Deletions cut 1 base from V and 2 bases from J, with 15 bases between. In DNA, the CDR3 is TGCAGTGCTAGAGGCCCGGGGAGGCGGCCCTACGAGCAGTACTTC. This translates into CSARGPGRRPYEQYF.

Ten or more counts support this clone. The rearrangement links TRBV6-2 or TRBV6-3 to TRBJ2-5; TRBD1 aligns across 7 bases. CDR3 length: 16 residues. Germline V gene lookup returns CDR1 MNHEY and CDR2 SVGEGT. V lost 5 bases and J lost 4; bases outside the gene matches: 13. This CDR3 is CASSTWTGVAGETQYF. The CDR3 DNA is TGTGCCAGCAGTACCTGGACAGGAGTGGCTGGAGAGACCCAGTACTTC.

In its sample, this clone was seen many times. The chain recombines TRBV13 with TRBJ2-7; D could derive from TRBD1 or TRBD2 (5 bases each). V lost 1 base and J 3 bases, leaving 10 bases between the germline ends. This CDR3 region has 14 residues. The germline V gene encodes CDR1 PRHDT and CDR2 FYEKMQ (reference sequence). This CDR3 is CASSLAGDHYEQYF. The CDR3 DNA sequence: TGTGCCAGCAGCTTAGCTGGGGACCACTACGAGCAGTACTTC.

By share, this clone ranks as medium-sized. Other DNA sequences in this specimen translate into the identical CDR3. This chain uses TRBV6-5 with TRBJ2-1; 13 positions agree with TRBD2. Germline V lookup: CDR1 MNHEY, CDR2 SVGAGI. This CDR3 region has 17 residues. Trimming removed 0 bases from V and 3 bases from J; junction bases left unmatched: 2. In nucleotides, the CDR3 is TGTGCCAGCAGTTACTCCGGACTAGCGGGAGTCTACAATGAGCAGTTCTTC. Encoded protein: CASSYSGLAGVYNEQFF.

As for this clone: The junction and the germline gene differ at one end; a read error may be behind it. This sequence joins TRBV5-1 and TRBJ1-4; 10 nucleotides agree with TRBD1. Germline V gives CDR1 SGHRS, CDR2 YFSETQ. The CDR3 totals 14 residues. The CDR3 loop reads CASSATGGFEKRLF. In DNA, the CDR3 is TGCGCCAGCAGCGCGACAGGGGGCTTTGAAAAACGGTTATTT.

This clone came up many times. The junction differs from germline at one of its ends, possibly a read error. CDR3 in DNA: TGTGCCAGCAGGCAGGACAGGGCGAGTGGCACAGTGCTCTTC. Protein: CASRQDRASGTVLF. The chain couples TRBV6-4 to TRBJ2-1; 8 bases map to TRBD1. CDR1 and CDR2 (germline): MRHNA, SNTAGT. This CDR3 spans 14 amino acids.

This clone was found many times. The rearrangement uses TRBV9 and TRBJ2-3; D remains ambiguous. The CDR3 runs 12 residues. Germline-derived CDR1 and CDR2 are SGDLS and YYNGEE. Trimming cost V 2 bases and J 5 bases, with 6 bases left between them. The CDR3 loop is CASSVSRDTQYF. The CDR3 nucleotides read TGTGCCAGCAGCGTCTCACGAGATACGCAGTATTTT.

The V call is TRBV20-1, the J call TRBJ1-5; D is unclear. Trimming stripped 3 bases from V and 16 bases from J, with 22 bases between. Germline V gives CDR1 DFQATT, CDR2 SNEGSKA (reference sequence). The CDR3 is made up of 13 amino acids. CDR3 coding DNA: TGCAGTGCTAGTCCAGGTAGCAATCAGCCGCATCATTTT. This gives the protein CSASPGSNQPHHF.

The chain employs TRBV30 and TRBJ1-3; no firm D call. This CDR3 contains 14 residues. Germline CDR1 and CDR2: GTSNPN and SVGIG (reference sequence). Trimming took 8 bases from V and 2 from J, leaving 16 bases between them. The CDR3 nucleotides are TGTGCCCTGTCCCCCCAGAGGGCTGGAAACACCATATATTTT. Translation: CALSPQRAGNTIYF.

The chain carries TRBV6-5 and TRBJ2-5; perhaps TRBD2 as D (6 bases). Germline CDR1 and CDR2: MNHEY and SVGAGI. This CDR3 comprises 14 residues. The V gene lost 2 bases and the J gene lost 5 bases, with 12 bases spanning the gap. For the CDR3, the DNA is TGTGCCAGCAGTTACATTGGAGGGGAGGAGACCCAGTACTTC. Residues: CASSYIGGEETQYF.

The chain employs TRBV28 and TRBJ1-6; TRBD1 is a possible D gene (5 bases). Germline values: CDR1 MDHEN, CDR2 SYDVKM. This CDR3 contains 14 residues. Trimming pared 2 bases from V and 10 bases from J, leaving 12 bases between. For the CDR3, the DNA is TGTGCCAGCAGTTTAAGACGGGGGGTCTCACCCCTCCACTTT. The encoded protein is CASSLRRGVSPLHF.

This clone was detected many times. The CDR3 protein is CSARDEVAADTQYF. For the CDR3, the DNA is TGCAGTGCTAGAGATGAGGTAGCCGCAGATACGCAGTATTTT. V gene TRBV20-1 combines with J gene TRBJ2-3, with D unclear. The CDR3 is 14 residues long. Germline loops: CDR1 DFQATT, CDR2 SNEGSKA (reference sequence). V lost 0 bases and J lost 4, with 11 bases in between.

This clone was seen many times. The V gene is TRBV30, the J gene TRBJ1-3; D is uncertain. CDR1 is GTSNPN and CDR2 is SVGIG in the germline V gene (reference sequence). V lost 5 bases, J lost 2 bases, and 10 bases lay in between. The CDR3 runs 13 residues. The CDR3 sequence: CAWVPGPGNTIYF. CDR3 DNA sequence: TGTGCCTGGGTTCCCGGCCCTGGAAACACCATATATTTT.

This clone was observed at least ten times. The chain is built from TRBV19 and TRBJ1-2; 7 bases are shared with TRBD1. Germline assignment: CDR1 LNHDA and CDR2 SQIVND (reference sequence). Trimming removed 5 bases from V and 2 bases from J; junction bases left unmatched: 5. This CDR3 is 14 amino acids long. This chain's CDR3 is CASSDRARNYGYTF. The CDR3 region has the DNA TGTGCCAGTAGTGACAGGGCGCGGAACTATGGCTACACCTTC.

Note on this clone: The junction and the germline gene differ at one end; a read error may be behind it. This chain links TRBV12-3 or TRBV12-4 with TRBJ1-2, with D unclear. This CDR3 is built from 14 residues. For the CDR3, the DNA is TGTGCCAGCAGTTTTGGACGGAGGAACTATGGCTACCCCTTC. Encoded protein: CASSFGRRNYGYPF.

Concerning this clone: Its ends do not fully match the called genes, so a read error is possible. The V gene is TRBV7-2, the J gene TRBJ1-2; 7 bases agree with TRBD1. The CDR3 is 12 residues long. Germline assignment: CDR1 SGHTA and CDR2 FQGNSA. The CDR3 bases are TGTGCCAGCAGCCAGACAGGGTATGTCTACACCTTC. This codes for CASSQTGYVYTF.

This clone was seen repeatedly, ten times or more. The CDR3, as DNA: TGTGCCAGCAGCAACACAGCTGGTAATGAAAAACTGTTTTTT. It codes for CASSNTAGNEKLFF. The chain recombines TRBV2 with TRBJ1-4; D unresolved. This CDR3 contains 14 residues. V was trimmed by 6 bases and J by 4 bases, leaving 12 bases between them. Germline V gives CDR1 SNHLY, CDR2 FYNNEI.

V gene TRBV5-1 combines with J gene TRBJ1-1; 7 bases align to TRBD1. Germline trimming cut 0 bases from V and 7 bases from J; bases unmatched to any gene: 3. The CDR3 is 13 residues long. Germline values: CDR1 SGHRS, CDR2 YFSETQ. In DNA form, the CDR3 reads TGCGCCAGCAGCTTGGATGGACAGGTTGAAGCTTTCTTT. Translation gives CASSLDGQVEAFF.

In this sample, this clone turned up many times. The genes are TRBV9 and TRBJ1-2, with 7 positions matching TRBD1. V was clipped by 4 bases and J by 4 bases; unmatched bases: 10. The CDR3 has 15 amino acids. Germline lookup yields CDR1 SGDLS and CDR2 YYNGEE. CDR3 DNA sequence: TGTGCCAGCAGCAGTATTAACAGGGGCGCCTATGGCTACACCTTC. Protein product: CASSSINRGAYGYTF.

There are a few counts of this clone. This chain uses TRBV6-1 with TRBJ1-2, with 8 bases identical to TRBD1. Germline CDR1 MNHNS, CDR2 SASEGT. The CDR3 extends over 16 amino acids. Unmatched junction bases numbered 6, after V lost 0 bases and J lost 3 bases. CDR3 sequence (DNA): TGTGCCAGCAGTGAAGCCGGGACAGGAAGACACTATGGCTACACCTTC. Its translation is CASSEAGTGRHYGYTF.

This clone was recorded at least ten times. The chain carries TRBV3-1 and TRBJ1-1, with 8 bases lining up with TRBD1. V dropped 5 bases and J dropped 10; count of bases not matched to a gene: 3. This CDR3 is built from 11 residues. Germline CDR1 and CDR2: LGHDT and YNNKEL (reference sequence). The CDR3 DNA reads TGTGCCAGCAGCTACAGGGGGGGAGCTTTCTTT. Translated: CASSYRGGAFF.

This clone occurred many times. V gene TRBV6-1 combines with J gene TRBJ1-2; possibly TRBD1 for D (6 bases). CDR3 length: 17 amino acids. Germline V lookup: CDR1 MNHNS, CDR2 SASEGT. The ends were cut back, 7 bases at V and 1 base at J, with 22 bases in the middle. The CDR3 loop reads CASTNEPRGLLNYGYTF. As DNA, the CDR3 is TGTGCCAGCACTAACGAGCCCAGGGGCCTCCTTAACTATGGCTACACCTTC.

This chain uses TRBV28 with TRBJ2-5; 10 bases align to TRBD1. The germline CDR1 and CDR2 sequences are MDHEN and SYDVKM. The CDR3 spans 13 residues. V trimming: 6 bases; J trimming: 4 bases; junction bases outside the gene matches: 2. For the CDR3, the DNA is TGTGCCAGCAGGCGGACAGGGGGAGAGACCCAGTACTTC. This gives the protein CASRRTGGETQYF.

Of note for this clone: At one end the junction does not follow the germline gene, possibly because of a read error. The rearrangement uses TRBV6-1 and TRBJ1-2; D is uncertain. Germline V gives CDR1 MNHNS, CDR2 SASEGT. The CDR3 covers 15 residues. CDR3 sequence: CTSSESPGRDRGYTF. In DNA form, the CDR3 reads TGTACCAGCAGTGAATCTCCGGGGAGGGATCGGGGCTACACCTTC.

The rearrangement uses TRBV30 and TRBJ2-7; no clear D gene. Germline V gene data show CDR1 as GTSNPN and CDR2 as SVGIG (reference sequence). The V end was cut by 6 bases, the J end by 3 bases, with 12 bases between. This CDR3 is 12 amino acids long. Here the CDR3 reads CACSTYFYEQYF. CDR3 sequence (DNA): TGTGCCTGCTCGACATATTTCTACGAGCAGTACTTC.

This clone was seen a few times. CDR3 sequence (DNA): TGTGCCACCGGGACTAGCGGGAGGGTAGGGCGAGAGACCCAGTACTTC. This sequence encodes CATGTSGRVGRETQYF. The chain is built from TRBV6-1 and TRBJ2-5; 16 bases fit TRBD2. The germline CDR1 and CDR2 sequences are MNHNS and SASEGT. CDR3 size: 16 residues. V was clipped by 10 bases and J by 4 bases; unmatched bases: 9.

In its sample, this clone ranks as medium-sized. The rearrangement links TRBV27 to TRBJ2-7; tentatively, D is TRBD1 (5 bases). The CDR3 runs to 14 residues. CDR1 and CDR2 from the germline V gene are MNHEY and SMNVEV (reference sequence). V gave up 3 bases and J gave up 0 bases, with 9 bases separating them. The CDR3 DNA reads as TGTGCCAGCAGTTTGACGACAGCCTCCTACGAGCAGTACTTC. This sequence encodes CASSLTTASYEQYF.

About this clone: The CDR3 end shows no conserved phenylalanine or tryptophan, and so a read error is likely. It is unclear where the CDR3 begins or ends on the DNA, so no DNA is shown, and the CDR3 is as TCRdb lists it. This rearrangement joins TRBV2 to TRBJ2-7. Per the germline V gene, CDR1 is SNHLY and CDR2 is FYNNEI. The CDR3 has 15 residues if both end residues are counted. The CDR3 protein is CASNRPRGHSDEKYL.